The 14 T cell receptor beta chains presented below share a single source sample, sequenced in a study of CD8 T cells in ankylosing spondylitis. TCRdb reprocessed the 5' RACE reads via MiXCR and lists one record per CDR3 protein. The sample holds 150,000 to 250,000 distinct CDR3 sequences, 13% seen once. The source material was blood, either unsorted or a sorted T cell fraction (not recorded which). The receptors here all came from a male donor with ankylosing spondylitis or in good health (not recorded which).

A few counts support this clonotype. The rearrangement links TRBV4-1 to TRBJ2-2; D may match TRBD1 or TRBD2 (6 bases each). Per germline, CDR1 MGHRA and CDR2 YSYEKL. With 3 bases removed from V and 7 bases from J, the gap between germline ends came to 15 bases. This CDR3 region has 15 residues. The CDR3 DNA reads TGCGCCAGCAGCCACGATCCGGGGGCCGGCGGGGAGCTGTTTTTT. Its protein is CASSHDPGAGGELFF.

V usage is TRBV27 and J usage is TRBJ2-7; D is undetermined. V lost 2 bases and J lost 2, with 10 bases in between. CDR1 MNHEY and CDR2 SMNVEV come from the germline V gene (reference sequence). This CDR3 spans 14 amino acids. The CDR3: CASSLVLNPYEQYF. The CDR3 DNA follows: TGTGCCAGCAGTTTAGTTTTAAACCCCTACGAGCAGTACTTC.

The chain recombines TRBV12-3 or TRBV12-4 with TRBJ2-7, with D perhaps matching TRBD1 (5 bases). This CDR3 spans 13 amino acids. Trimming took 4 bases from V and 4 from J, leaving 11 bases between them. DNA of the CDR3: TGTGCCAGCAGTTCCAGGACACCTTACGAGCAGTACTTC. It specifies CASSSRTPYEQYF.

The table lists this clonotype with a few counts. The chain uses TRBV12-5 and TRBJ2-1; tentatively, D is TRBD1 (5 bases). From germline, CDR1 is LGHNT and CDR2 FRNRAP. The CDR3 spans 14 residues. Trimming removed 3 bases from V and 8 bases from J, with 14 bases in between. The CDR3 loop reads CASGFSRVLDEQFF. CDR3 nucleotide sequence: TGTGCTAGTGGTTTCTCCAGGGTGCTTGATGAGCAGTTCTTC. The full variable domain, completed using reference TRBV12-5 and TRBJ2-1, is DARVTQTPRHKVTEMGQEVTMRCQPILGHNTVFWYRQTMMQGLELLAYFRNRAPLDDSGMPKDRFSAEMPDATLATLKIQPSEPRDSAVYFCASGFSRVLDEQFFGPGTRLTVL.

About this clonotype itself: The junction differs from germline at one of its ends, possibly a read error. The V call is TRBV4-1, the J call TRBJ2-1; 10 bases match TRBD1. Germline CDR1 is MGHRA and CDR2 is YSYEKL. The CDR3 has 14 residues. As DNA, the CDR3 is TGCTCCAGCAGTCTGGGACAGGGGTTAGACGAGCAGTTCTTC. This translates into CSSSLGQGLDEQFF.

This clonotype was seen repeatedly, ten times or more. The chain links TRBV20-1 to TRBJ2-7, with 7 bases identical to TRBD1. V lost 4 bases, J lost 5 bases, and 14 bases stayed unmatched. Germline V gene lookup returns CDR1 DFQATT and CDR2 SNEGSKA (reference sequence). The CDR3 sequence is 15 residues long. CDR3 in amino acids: CSAIIQGSQIDEQYF. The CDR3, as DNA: TGCAGTGCTATCATACAGGGGTCCCAAATAGACGAGCAGTACTTC.

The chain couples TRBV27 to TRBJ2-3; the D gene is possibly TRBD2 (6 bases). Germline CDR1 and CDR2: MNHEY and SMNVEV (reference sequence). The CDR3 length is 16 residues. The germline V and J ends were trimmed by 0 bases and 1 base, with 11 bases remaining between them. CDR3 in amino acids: CASSLSGSGGTDTQYF. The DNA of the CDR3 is TGTGCCAGCAGTTTATCAGGTAGCGGAGGCACAGATACGCAGTATTTT.

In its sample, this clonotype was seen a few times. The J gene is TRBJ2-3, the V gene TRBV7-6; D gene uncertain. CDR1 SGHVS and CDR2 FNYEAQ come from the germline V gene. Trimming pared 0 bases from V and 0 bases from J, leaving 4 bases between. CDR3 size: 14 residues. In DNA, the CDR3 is TGTGCCAGCAGCTTAGCGGGTAGCACAGATACGCAGTATTTT. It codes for CASSLAGSTDTQYF.

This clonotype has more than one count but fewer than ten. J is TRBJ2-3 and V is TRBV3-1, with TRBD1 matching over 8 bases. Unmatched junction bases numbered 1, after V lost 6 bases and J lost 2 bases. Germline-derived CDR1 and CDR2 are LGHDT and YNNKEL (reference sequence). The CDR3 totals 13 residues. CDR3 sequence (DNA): TGTGCCAGCAGTCAGGGGGCCACAGATACGCAGTATTTT. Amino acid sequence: CASSQGATDTQYF.

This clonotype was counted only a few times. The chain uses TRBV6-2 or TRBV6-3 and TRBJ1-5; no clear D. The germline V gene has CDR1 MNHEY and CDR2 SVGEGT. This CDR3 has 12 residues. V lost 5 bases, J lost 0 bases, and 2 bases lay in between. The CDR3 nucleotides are TGTGCCAGCAGTAATAGCAATCAGCCCCAGCATTTT. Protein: CASSNSNQPQHF.

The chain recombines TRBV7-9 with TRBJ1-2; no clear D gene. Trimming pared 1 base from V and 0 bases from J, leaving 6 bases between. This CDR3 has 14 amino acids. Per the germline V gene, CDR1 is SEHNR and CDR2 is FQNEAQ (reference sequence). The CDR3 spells CASSLEPPNYGYTF. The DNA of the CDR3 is TGTGCCAGCAGCTTAGAACCCCCTAACTATGGCTACACCTTC.

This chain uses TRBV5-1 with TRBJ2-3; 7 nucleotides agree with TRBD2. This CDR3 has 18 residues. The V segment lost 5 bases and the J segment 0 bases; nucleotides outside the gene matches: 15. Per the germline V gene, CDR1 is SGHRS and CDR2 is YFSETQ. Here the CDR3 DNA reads TGCGCCAGCAGGGCGAAGGCGGGGGAACATTTTAGCACAGATACGCAGTATTTT. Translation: CASRAKAGEHFSTDTQYF.

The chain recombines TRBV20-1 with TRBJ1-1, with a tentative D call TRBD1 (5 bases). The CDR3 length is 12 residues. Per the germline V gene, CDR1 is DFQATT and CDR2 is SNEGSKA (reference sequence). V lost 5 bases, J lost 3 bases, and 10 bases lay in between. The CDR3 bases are TGCAGTGCTCCCAGGGTGGACACTGAAGCTTTCTTT. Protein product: CSAPRVDTEAFF.

The CDR3 loop is CASSYGGTSGYNEQFF. CDR3 DNA: TGTGCCAGCAGTTACGGCGGGACTAGCGGATACAATGAGCAGTTCTTC. J is TRBJ2-1 and V is TRBV6-5; 11 positions match TRBD2. Germline-derived CDR1 and CDR2 are MNHEY and SVGAGI. With 2 bases clipped from V and 4 bases from J, the junction kept 4 bases outside the gene matches. There are 16 residues in the CDR3.